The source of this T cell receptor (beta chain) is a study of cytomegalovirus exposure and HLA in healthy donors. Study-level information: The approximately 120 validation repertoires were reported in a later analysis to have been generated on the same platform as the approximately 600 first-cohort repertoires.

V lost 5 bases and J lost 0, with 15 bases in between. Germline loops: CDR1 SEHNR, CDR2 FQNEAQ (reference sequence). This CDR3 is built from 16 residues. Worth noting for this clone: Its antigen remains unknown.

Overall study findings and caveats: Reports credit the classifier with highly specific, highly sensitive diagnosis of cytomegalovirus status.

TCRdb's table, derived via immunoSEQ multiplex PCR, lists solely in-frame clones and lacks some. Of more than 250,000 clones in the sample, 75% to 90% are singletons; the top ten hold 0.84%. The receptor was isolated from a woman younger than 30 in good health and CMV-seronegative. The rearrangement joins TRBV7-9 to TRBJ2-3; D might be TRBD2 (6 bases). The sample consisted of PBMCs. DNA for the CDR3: TGTGCCAGCAGCGGCAACTATGGGGGGAGCACAGATACGCAGTATTTT. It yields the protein CASSGNYGGSTDTQYF.